The clone carrying this TCR beta chain has more than one count but fewer than ten. Its target is not known. Treatment in this sample: oral pan-JAK inhibitor, 5-10 mg twice daily. The ends were cut back, 0 bases at V and 0 bases at J, with 11 bases in the middle. The CDR3 consists of 15 residues. Germline CDR1 GTSNPN, CDR2 SVGIG (reference sequence). The sample belongs to a study of CD8+ T cells in alopecia areata. General observations from the study: Resident alphabeta T-cell populations of normal skin are likewise subject to sequencing in scalp samples.

RNA, once extracted, was reverse transcribed into cDNA for use as the sequencing template. TCRdb keeps only in-frame clones here, not all; method: immunoSEQ multiplex PCR. This table holds about 270,000 clones, approximately 60% found once. The clonotype originates from a human donor with alopecia areata. This chain uses TRBV30 with TRBJ1-1; possible D gene TRBD1, 6 bases. Specimen: CD4+ T cells sorted from blood, collected at roughly week 53, from a patient treated with tofacitinib. DNA of the CDR3: TGTGCCTGGAGTGTAGGACAGCGAATGAACACTGAAGCTTTCTTT. Its translation: CAWSVGQRMNTEAFF. Variable domain in full (rest from reference TRBV30 and TRBJ1-1): SQTIHQWPATLVQPVGSPLSLECTVEGTSNPNLYWYRQAAGRGLQLLFYSVGIGQISSEVPQNLSASRPQDRQFILSSKKLLLSDSGFYLCAWSVGQRMNTEAFFGQGTRLTVV.